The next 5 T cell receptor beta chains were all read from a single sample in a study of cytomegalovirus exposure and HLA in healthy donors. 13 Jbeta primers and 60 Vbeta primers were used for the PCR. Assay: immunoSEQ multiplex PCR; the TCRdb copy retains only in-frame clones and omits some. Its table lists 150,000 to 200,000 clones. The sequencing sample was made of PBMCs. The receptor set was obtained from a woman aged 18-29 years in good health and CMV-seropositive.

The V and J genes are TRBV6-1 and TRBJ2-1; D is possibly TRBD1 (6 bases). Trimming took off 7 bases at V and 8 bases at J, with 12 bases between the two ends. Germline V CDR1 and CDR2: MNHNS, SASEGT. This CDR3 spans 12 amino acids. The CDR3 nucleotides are TGTGCCAGCACAACAGGGACGCATGAGCAGTTCTTC. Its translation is CASTTGTHEQFF.

This CDR3 is CASSIATPGQGADEAFF. The CDR3 region has the DNA TGTGCCAGTAGTATAGCCACACCGGGACAGGGGGCGGATGAAGCTTTCTTT. V and J are TRBV19 and TRBJ1-1, with 12 bases identical to TRBD1. The CDR3 length is 17 residues. Germline V gene sequence: CDR1 LNHDA, CDR2 SQIVND (reference sequence). Trimming took 1 base from V and 7 from J; bases not matched to a gene: 10.

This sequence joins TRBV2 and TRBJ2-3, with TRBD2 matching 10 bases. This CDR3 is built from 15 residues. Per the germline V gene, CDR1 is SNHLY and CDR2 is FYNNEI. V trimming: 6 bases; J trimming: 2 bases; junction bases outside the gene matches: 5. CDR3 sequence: CASRLAGADTDTQYF. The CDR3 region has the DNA TGTGCCAGCAGGCTAGCGGGAGCGGACACAGATACGCAGTATTTT.

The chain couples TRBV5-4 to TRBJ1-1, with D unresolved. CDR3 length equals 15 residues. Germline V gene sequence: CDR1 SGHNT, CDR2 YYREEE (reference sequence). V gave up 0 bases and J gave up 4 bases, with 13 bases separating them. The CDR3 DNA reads TGTGCCAGCAGCTTGGACCAGACCGGAGGCACTGAAGCTTTCTTT. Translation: CASSLDQTGGTEAFF.

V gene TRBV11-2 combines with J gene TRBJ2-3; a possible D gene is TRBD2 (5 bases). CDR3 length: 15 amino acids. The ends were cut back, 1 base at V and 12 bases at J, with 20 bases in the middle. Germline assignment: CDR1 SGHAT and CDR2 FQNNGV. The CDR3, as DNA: TGTGCCAGCAGCTTAGCTCGGGGAACTAGTATCCCCCAGTATTTT. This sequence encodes CASSLARGTSIPQYF.